This record looks at one T cell receptor (beta chain) sequence and its context. Germline CDR1 and CDR2: MNHNY and SVGAGI (reference sequence). The CDR3 length is 11 residues. V dropped 5 bases and J dropped 11; count of bases not matched to a gene: 4. This sample was taken from a study of technical replicates of blood from several donors. Sequencing was performed with immunoSEQ multiplex PCR; in TCRdb, only in-frame clones are kept and a portion is missing. The sample consists of about 79,000 clones, under 95% of them appearing once. This sequence joins TRBV6-6 and TRBJ1-1; 8 nucleotides agree with TRBD1. This TCR came from a human donor in good health. The sequencing input was T cells isolated from PBMCs. Written as DNA, the CDR3 is TGTGCCAGCAGTCCTGGACAGGGTGCTTTCTTT. This codes for CASSPGQGAFF.